What follows is one T cell receptor beta chain and its context. Its antigen is unknown. The record originates from a study of cytomegalovirus exposure and HLA in healthy donors. Study-level information: The 110 or so validation repertoires were produced on the same platform as the 550 to 750 repertoires of the first cohort. This was reported in a later analysis. Study findings and constraints: Subsequent analysis found a tendency for first-cohort TCR clusters to co-occur within the 110 or so validation repertoires.

V shed 0 bases and J 0 bases; nucleotides not matched to a gene: 5. The CDR3 contains 16 residues. Germline V gene data show CDR1 as SGHRS and CDR2 as YFSETQ. Sequenced by immunoSEQ multiplex PCR; TCRdb stores in-frame clones only, minus some. The profile shows hundreds of thousands of clones, around nine tenths of them singletons. Among the approximately 110 subjects of the validation cohort, separate from the roughly 650-subject first cohort, were the donors. The sequenced sample was PBMCs. This sequence originates from a man aged 18 to 29 in good health and CMV-seronegative. The chain employs TRBV5-1 and TRBJ2-5, with 7 positions matching TRBD1. The CDR3 sequence is CASSLGGQPYQETQYF. Here the CDR3 DNA reads TGCGCCAGCAGCTTGGGGGGACAGCCGTACCAAGAGACCCAGTACTTC. The whole variable domain, filled in from reference TRBV5-1 and TRBJ2-5, reads KAGVTQTPRYLIKTRGQQVTLSCSPISGHRSVSWYQQTPGQGLQFLFEYFSETQRNKGNFPGRFSGRQFSNSRSEMNVSTLELGDSALYLCASSLGGQPYQETQYFGPGTRLLVL.